This T cell receptor (beta chain) comes out of a study of early T cells in non-severe SARS-CoV-2 infection. Study findings and constraints: Comparison of clonotypes with VDJdb favored anti-spike CD8 responses while missing private and CD4 specificities.

This CDR3 region has 12 residues. V shed 7 bases and J shed 0 bases, with 5 bases lying between them. Germline V gene data show CDR1 as SGHVS and CDR2 as FQNEAQ. The sample holds many counts of this clonotype. Its target is not known. Unique molecular identifiers were affixed to single, distinct cDNA molecules. TCRdb called the 5' RACE reads again in MiXCR, with one record for every CDR3 protein. The data contain about 83,000 distinct CDR3 sequences, more than 9% of them singletons. Input material: whole blood. The clonotype was recovered from an adult who was a healthcare worker with PCR-confirmed SARS-CoV-2 infection or an uninfected control (not recorded which). The rearrangement joins TRBV7-8 to TRBJ2-3; D ambiguous. CDR3 residues: CASTQSTDTQYF. The DNA of the CDR3 is TGTGCCAGCACCCAAAGCACAGATACGCAGTATTTT.